The TCR beta chain described here comes from a study of T-cell reconstitution after alpha-beta-depleted transplantation in children. Study observations and caveats: At day 60, the high TCRbeta diversity found in some patients originated from recipient T cells and thymic progenitors that had survived. Expanded graft clones numbering several hundred reportedly gave rise to alpha-beta T cells about two months after transplant. When one year had passed after transplant, most T-cell counts and diversity came from newly produced T cells.

The TCRbeta library incorporated unique molecular identifiers. TCRdb re-derived calls from the PCR reads in MiXCR, one entry per CDR3 protein. Of 600,000 to 800,000 distinct CDR3 sequences listed, approximately 14% were seen once; the top ten hold roughly 0.84%. This CDR3 is 13 amino acids long. The V end lost 6 bases, the J end lost 6 bases, and 13 bases lay between the germline ends. At least ten counts were recorded for this clonotype. The antigen is undetermined. The V gene is TRBV12-3 or TRBV12-4, the J gene TRBJ2-3; tentatively, D is TRBD2 (5 bases). The sequencing used PBMCs, collected before TCRalphabeta/CD19-depleted stem cell transplant. The receptor was derived from a girl aged 2 to 9 with congenital amegakaryocytic thrombocytopenia, due to receive a stem cell transplant. The CDR3 protein is CASSLQEVDTQYF. The CDR3 bases are TGTGCCAGCAGCCTCCAGGAGGTGGATACGCAGTATTTT.